This TCR beta chain stems from a study of shared clonotypes between healthy human individuals. Study results and limitations: Collection of samples was limited to blood; tissue repertoires likely differ.

Points on this clone: Its antigen is unidentified.

TCRdb keeps only in-frame clones here, not all; method: immunoSEQ multiplex PCR. The table lists 2,500,000 or so clones, 85% to 95% of them singletons. With 4 bases removed from V and 6 bases from J, the gap between germline ends came to 17 bases. Germline V gene data show CDR1 as SGHRS and CDR2 as YFSETQ. This CDR3 is 15 amino acids long. Sequencing was performed on naive CD4+ T cells from PBMCs. Subset: CD45RA+ positively selected. The sequence was obtained from a man in his late teens or twenties in good health. Some clones in this sample may be carry-over from other donors' samples. The V call is TRBV5-1, the J call TRBJ2-1; no definite D call. CDR3 sequence reads: CASSHGPPLGNEQFF. CDR3 sequence (DNA): TGCGCCAGCAGCCACGGGCCGCCGCTCGGCAATGAGCAGTTCTTC.